This TCR beta chain appears in the sequencing data of a study of CXCR3-negative and CXCR3-positive naive CD8 T cells (dated 2019 in TCRdb). For context, the study as a whole: In total, about 150 million TRB reads were obtained, corresponding to roughly 1.5 +/- 0.3 million reads per library. Data from under 12 donors, pooled across two independent experiments, went into the diversity and physicochemical repertoire analyses. For the TRBV-TRBJ cluster analysis, the naive subsets came from about five donors, while the memory cells came from 3 donors.

The paper as a whole reports these results and caveats: Freshly isolated PBMCs were used for most assays because CXCR3 expression partially decreased after cryopreservation. Because surface CD5, which has been linked to self-reactivity in mice, was comparable between naive subsets, TCR interaction strength was also inferred from TRB CDR3 physicochemical properties. Within the same donor, TRBV-TRBJ usage looked similar between naive CXCR3-negative and CXCR3-positive cells, but memory cells had distinct patterns. TRB CDR3s from CXCR3-positive naive cells showed higher hydrophobicity (lower Kidera factor 4), lower energy, and higher strength and volume indices than CXCR3-negative naive cells. Repertoire diversity was comparably high in both naive subsets but much lower in memory CD8+ T cells.

For this clonotype: The antigen it recognizes is unknown.

Each CD8+ T cell subset was flow-sorted in triplicate, with fewer than 350,000 cells per subset placed directly into RLT lysis buffer. Naive CD8+ T cells were defined stringently as CD45RO-CCR7+CD27+CD95- to exclude memory contaminants. Using standard density gradient centrifugation, peripheral blood mononuclear cells were isolated from buffy coats. Naive CXCR3-negative and CXCR3-positive CD8+ T cells were flow-sorted using a FACSAria III. An RNeasy Mini Kit was used to extract total RNA from the sorted cells. Sequencer: NextSeq 550. The Human TCR Profiling Kit (MiLaboratory) was used to prepare UMI-labeled 5' RACE TRB cDNA libraries. The full amount of extracted RNA was used for cDNA synthesis, and the full amount of resulting cDNA was used for PCR amplification. The libraries were made side by side, with each library going through the same number of PCR cycles. Under the source paper's analysis protocol: With a minimum of two reads required per UMI, MIGEC and MiXCR pulled out about 52,000 +/- 9,100 unique UMI-labeled TRB cDNA molecules from each library. Each library averaged 40,000 +/- 10,000 functional in-frame TRB CDR3 nucleotide clonotypes without stop codons. After downsampling to 5000 UMI-labeled TRB molecules per sample, diversity metrics such as normalized Shannon-Wiener and Chao1 were calculated in VDJtools. VDJtools was used to calculate clonotype-size-weighted physicochemical properties of the central five CDR3 residues, namely interaction energy, strength, volume and Kidera factor 4. The reads underwent TCRdb reprocessing, giving one record for each CDR3 protein sequence and no DNA. These V and J calls derive from TCRdb rather than the authors' analysis. For this sample, the table gives 5,000 to 6,000 distinct CDR3 sequences. Roughly 2.5% of the sample is in the top ten clones.

The clonotype originates from a human donor in good health. Some clones in this sample may be carry-over from other donors' samples. The sequenced sample consisted of naive CXCR3- CD8+ T cells from blood. Read against the paper, the sample's cell subset or site label means: CD45RO-CCR7+CD27+CD95- naive CD8+ T cells lacking CXCR3 (TNR3-).

The CDR3 here reads CASSLADRGFDEQYF. The chain couples TRBV7-9 to TRBJ2-7; TCRdb's D gene call, TRBD1, goes unchecked for lack of DNA. From the germline V gene (reference sequence), CDR1 is SEHNR and CDR2 is FQNEAQ. From the cysteine up to the phenylalanine, the CDR3 has a length of 15 residues. The coding DNA is unavailable.